A selection of T cell receptor beta chains follows, all from one sample in a study of human thymus T cells. The repertoire was sequenced with immunoSEQ multiplex PCR; TCRdb's copy has only in-frame clones and lacks some. This sample has about 78,000 clones, with just over 95% found just once. The source material was thymus tissue. Source of these receptors: a boy in the first two years of life with a congenital heart defect but otherwise immunologically healthy. Both conserved end residues are part of each CDR3. The D gene is left open where the match is weak. Size tells how often a clone was seen (once, few, many) or the class of an expanded clone, and some rows leave it out.

v_gene	j_gene	d_gene	abundance	CDR3aa	CDR3nt
TRBV5-1	TRBJ2-5	NA	NA	CASSFLEGQRGQETQYF	TGCGCCAGCAGCTTTCTGGAGGGGCAGAGGGGCCAAGAGACCCAGTACTTC
TRBV7-3	TRBJ2-1	TRBD2	NA	CASSLTSGGNEQFF	TGTGCCAGCAGCTTAACTTCGGGGGGCAATGAGCAGTTCTTC
TRBV16	TRBJ2-7	NA	NA	CASSPLSGSYEQYF	TGTGCCAGCAGCCCACTGAGTGGCTCCTACGAGCAGTACTTC
TRBV27	TRBJ2-2	TRBD1	NA	CASSLWTGYGGGTGELFF	TGTGCCAGCAGTTTGTGGACAGGGTATGGTGGGGGCACCGGGGAGCTGTTTTTT
TRBV27	TRBJ2-3	TRBD1	NA	CASSERPGTGSTDTQYF	TGTGCCAGCAGCGAAAGACCCGGGACAGGGTCCACAGATACGCAGTATTTT
TRBV7-9	TRBJ2-7	NA	NA	CASSPTGRGTYEQYF	TGTGCCAGCAGCCCTACAGGGAGGGGTACCTACGAGCAGTACTTC
TRBV7-9	TRBJ1-1	TRBD1	NA	CASSGGPRGQGQELAEAFF	TGTGCCAGCAGCGGAGGGCCCCGCGGACAGGGGCAGGAGTTGGCTGAAGCTTTCTTT
TRBV4-3	TRBJ2-7	TRBD2	NA	CASSQAWGGNEQYF	TGCGCCAGCAGCCAAGCCTGGGGGGGGAACGAGCAGTACTTC
TRBV27	TRBJ1-1	NA	NA	CASSYRPLSEAFF	TGTGCCAGCAGTTATCGGCCTTTATCTGAAGCTTTCTTT
TRBV29-1	TRBJ1-1	NA	NA	CSVAGNSGIGAEAFF	TGCAGCGTTGCAGGAAACAGCGGCATAGGGGCTGAAGCTTTCTTT
TRBV2	TRBJ1-2	TRBD1	NA	CASSGGPGTGPNYGYTF	TGTGCCAGCAGTGGGGGTCCTGGGACAGGGCCCAACTATGGCTACACCTTC
TRBV5-1	TRBJ2-5	TRBD1	NA	CASQLTFDRGRETQYF	TGCGCCAGCCAGCTAACGTTCGACAGGGGGCGTGAGACCCAGTACTTC
TRBV13	TRBJ2-1	TRBD2	NA	CASSSGLAGGLYNEQFF	TGTGCCAGCAGCTCGGGACTAGCGGGAGGGCTTTACAATGAGCAGTTCTTC
TRBV6-6	TRBJ2-3	NA	NA	CASSYKGDTQYF	TGTGCCAGCAGTTACAAGGGAGATACGCAGTATTTT
TRBV7-9	TRBJ2-1	TRBD2	NA	CASFTGRGGNEQFF	TGTGCCAGCTTCACTGGGCGGGGGGGCAATGAGCAGTTCTTC
TRBV7-2	TRBJ2-7	TRBD1	NA	CASSFRQGAYEQYF	TGTGCCAGCAGTTTTAGACAGGGGGCCTACGAGCAGTACTTC
TRBV27	TRBJ2-1	NA	NA	CASTRRGGVDEQFF	TGTGCCAGCACACGAAGGGGTGGAGTAGACGAGCAGTTCTTC
TRBV5-1	TRBJ2-5	NA	NA	CASSLYGSWSETQYF	TGCGCCAGCAGCCTGTACGGGAGCTGGTCAGAGACCCAGTACTTC
TRBV11-2	TRBJ2-7	TRBD1	NA	CASSLDLGQGSYEQYF	TGTGCCAGCAGCTTAGATCTCGGACAGGGTTCCTACGAGCAGTACTTC
TRBV4-3	TRBJ1-3	NA	NA	CASSQTRGSGNTIYF	TGCGCCAGCAGCCAAACCAGGGGTTCTGGAAACACCATATATTTT
TRBV20-1	TRBJ2-1	NA	NA	CSAREIWEQFF	TGCAGTGCTAGAGAGATATGGGAGCAGTTCTTC
TRBV28	TRBJ2-7	NA	NA	CASSRRGLYEQYF	TGTGCCAGCAGTCGCAGGGGACTTTACGAGCAGTACTTC
TRBV7-2	TRBJ1-2	TRBD1	NA	CASSTKAPTGEANYGYTF	TGTGCCAGCAGCACTAAAGCCCCAACAGGGGAGGCTAACTATGGCTACACCTTC
TRBV5-1	TRBJ1-2	TRBD1	NA	CASGTGYHGYTF	TGCGCCAGTGGGACAGGTTATCATGGCTACACCTTC
TRBV25-1	TRBJ2-5	NA	NA	CASEGRTKKAGVRETQYF	TGTGCCAGCGAGGGACGGACCAAAAAGGCCGGTGTAAGGGAGACCCAGTACTTC
TRBV5-6	TRBJ2-3	TRBD2	NA	CASSSQNRGSSTDTQYF	TGTGCCAGCAGCTCCCAAAATCGCGGGAGCAGCACAGATACGCAGTATTTT
TRBV5-8	TRBJ2-6	TRBD1	NA	CASSFLRGTGANVLTF	TGTGCCAGCAGCTTCCTCAGGGGGACTGGGGCCAACGTCCTGACTTTC
TRBV6-1	TRBJ2-7	NA	once	CASSAPGPKRPHEQYF	TGTGCCAGCAGTGCTCCGGGACCTAAGAGGCCTCACGAGCAGTACTTC
TRBV27	TRBJ1-1	NA	NA	CASRGRNTEAFF	TGTGCCAGCAGGGGACGTAACACTGAAGCTTTCTTT
TRBV28	TRBJ1-5	NA	NA	CASSFGGQGSNQPQHF	TGTGCCAGCAGTTTCGGGGGTCAGGGTAGCAATCAGCCCCAGCATTTT
TRBV7-8	TRBJ2-7	NA	NA	CASSLETRQRTYEQYF	TGTGCCAGCAGCTTAGAGACTAGACAGAGGACCTACGAGCAGTACTTC
TRBV6-1	TRBJ2-5	NA	NA	CASTKSRETQYF	TGTGCCAGCACCAAGTCCAGGGAGACCCAGTACTTC
TRBV10-2	TRBJ2-7	NA	once	CASKELVGYEQYF	TGCGCCAGCAAGGAACTAGTGGGCTACGAGCAGTACTTC
TRBV28	TRBJ2-1	NA	NA	CASGSGAGSHNEQFF	TGTGCCAGCGGGTCGGGTGCGGGAAGTCACAATGAGCAGTTCTTC
TRBV15	TRBJ2-3	TRBD1	NA	CATSTAGDRESDTQYF	TGTGCCACCAGCACCGCAGGGGACAGGGAATCAGATACGCAGTATTTT
TRBV12-5	TRBJ1-1	NA	NA	CASGLVQSEPLNTEAFF	TGTGCTAGTGGTTTGGTACAATCGGAGCCCTTGAACACTGAAGCTTTCTTT
TRBV7-2	TRBJ2-5	TRBD2	NA	CAIRTSGGSKTQYF	TGTGCAATCAGGACTAGCGGGGGGAGCAAGACCCAGTACTTC
TRBV10-3	TRBJ2-7	NA	NA	CAISAIRDSSYEQYF	TGTGCCATCAGTGCTATACGGGACTCATCCTACGAGCAGTACTTC
TRBV27	TRBJ2-5	TRBD1	once	CASSPGQGRQETQYF	TGTGCCAGCAGCCCGGGACAGGGACGCCAAGAGACCCAGTACTTC
TRBV10-2	TRBJ2-2	TRBD2	NA	CASSTSGRNTGELFF	TGCGCCAGCAGTACTAGCGGGAGAAACACCGGGGAGCTGTTTTTT
TRBV10-3	TRBJ2-7	TRBD2	NA	CAIKTSGGDYYEQYF	TGTGCCATCAAGACAAGCGGGGGGGACTACTACGAGCAGTACTTC
TRBV4-3	TRBJ1-3	NA	once	CASSQESGLLDMAGRNTIYF	TGCGCCAGCAGCCAAGAATCCGGTCTACTGGACATGGCGGGTCGAAACACCATATATTTT
TRBV11-1	TRBJ2-7	NA	NA	CASSLFDIRYEQYF	TGTGCCAGCAGCTTATTTGACATACGCTACGAGCAGTACTTC
TRBV4-3	TRBJ1-2	NA	NA	CASSRRTDRSGYTF	TGCGCCAGCAGCCGGAGGACAGACAGGTCTGGCTACACCTTC
TRBV28	TRBJ1-1	TRBD1	NA	CASRLPTGSEAFF	TGTGCCAGCAGGCTACCGACAGGGTCCGAAGCTTTCTTT
TRBV7-2	TRBJ2-2	NA	NA	CASSGEGLSFGELFF	TGTGCCAGCAGTGGGGAAGGTCTGTCATTCGGGGAGCTGTTTTTT
TRBV7-3	TRBJ2-5	NA	once	CASSPHSVGETQYF	TGTGCCAGCAGCCCCCACAGTGTGGGAGAGACCCAGTACTTC
TRBV5-1	TRBJ2-5	TRBD2	NA	CASKTSGVFVRETQYF	TGCGCCAGTAAAACTAGCGGGGTATTTGTGAGAGAGACCCAGTACTTC
TRBV10-1	TRBJ2-7	NA	few	CDLVGMGHPYEQYF	TGCGACCTAGTTGGTATGGGGCATCCCTACGAGCAGTACTTC
TRBV28	TRBJ1-2	TRBD1	few	CASSTGTDYGYTF	TGTGCCAGCAGCACCGGGACAGACTATGGCTACACCTTC
TRBV19	TRBJ1-2	TRBD1	NA	CASGRQGAVYGYTF	TGTGCCAGTGGGCGACAGGGGGCTGTTTATGGCTACACCTTC
TRBV19	TRBJ1-2	TRBD1	NA	CAIRSDRDYGYTF	TGTGCCATACGATCCGACAGGGACTATGGCTACACCTTC
TRBV10-2	TRBJ2-5	NA	NA	CATRRRGQETQYF	TGCGCCACGCGACGGCGGGGCCAAGAGACCCAGTACTTC
TRBV2	TRBJ2-3	NA	NA	CASSERGAPTDTQYF	TGTGCCAGCAGTGAACGGGGGGCTCCCACAGATACGCAGTATTTT
TRBV7-7	TRBJ2-1	TRBD2	NA	CASSVLAGSSYNEQFF	TGTGCCAGCAGCGTTTTAGCGGGGAGCTCCTACAATGAGCAGTTCTTC
TRBV18	TRBJ2-1	TRBD1	NA	CASSTSEGQGINEQFF	TGTGCCAGCTCGACCAGTGAGGGACAGGGTATCAATGAGCAGTTCTTC
TRBV15	TRBJ1-5	TRBD1	once	CATSRDKDRDSNQPQHF	TGTGCCACCAGCAGAGATAAGGACAGGGATAGCAATCAGCCCCAGCATTTT
TRBV27	TRBJ1-1	NA	NA	CASTLDKRDTEAFF	TGTGCCAGCACCCTAGACAAGAGGGACACTGAAGCTTTCTTT
TRBV7-2	TRBJ2-7	NA	NA	CASSFTPSSYEQYF	TGTGCCAGCAGCTTCACACCGAGCTCCTACGAGCAGTACTTC